What follows are 15 T cell receptor beta chains derived from one specimen sequenced in a study of cytomegalovirus exposure and HLA in healthy donors (dated by TCRdb to 2016 to 2017). The library was produced with the immunoSEQ multiplex PCR assay. TCRdb took over this immuneACCESS table, retaining in-frame rearrangements with V and J assigned. Such tables are incomplete; in checked studies, under half of the missing clones stem from an unresolved V gene, and the remainder is unexplained. This sample gives approximately 120,000 clones in total; roughly 93% of them show up just once. In total, the top ten clones hold roughly 1.2% of the sample. Material: PBMCs. All receptors come from a woman between 18 and 29 years old in good health and CMV-seronegative.

The V call is TRBV29-1, the J call TRBJ2-2; 9 bases line up with TRBD2. V lost 7 bases and J lost 3; bases outside the gene matches: 9. Germline CDR1 is SQVTM and CDR2 is ANQGSEA. There are 15 residues in the CDR3. The CDR3 sequence is CSARGVAGDTGELFF. DNA for the CDR3: TGCAGCGCCCGGGGGGTAGCGGGAGACACCGGGGAGCTGTTTTTT.

The rearrangement uses TRBV4-1 and TRBJ2-7; a weak D match, TRBD2 (5 bases). CDR3 length: 15 amino acids. In germline, CDR1 is MGHRA, CDR2 YSYEKL. Between the trimmed V and J ends, which lost 4 bases and 1 base, there was a span of 14 bases. This chain's CDR3 is CASSRSTSLSYEQYF. Here the CDR3 DNA reads TGCGCCAGCAGCCGTAGCACTAGTTTGTCCTACGAGCAGTACTTC.

The chain is built from TRBV5-1 and TRBJ2-7; D is ambiguous. The CDR3 runs 11 residues. Germline V gene lookup returns CDR1 SGHRS and CDR2 YFSETQ. Trimming removed 3 bases at V and 6 bases at J, with 7 bases between. The DNA of the CDR3 is TGCGCCAGCAGCTCCCAATCCGAGCAGTACTTC. It specifies CASSSQSEQYF.

This chain links TRBV6-5 with TRBJ2-2; D might be TRBD1 (5 bases). This CDR3 is 16 amino acids long. CDR1 and CDR2 (germline): MNHEY, SVGAGI. Deletions cut 4 bases from V and 6 bases from J, with 18 bases between. As DNA, the CDR3 is TGTGCCAGCAGTTTCGACACGTTAAGGGGATCCGGGGAGCTGTTTTTT. Translation: CASSFDTLRGSGELFF.

The chain is built from TRBV30 and TRBJ1-3; tentative D call: TRBD1 (5 bases). Germline CDR1 reads GTSNPN; CDR2 reads SVGIG (reference sequence). V lost 0 bases, J lost 2 bases, and 8 bases lay in between. There are 14 residues in the CDR3. DNA of the CDR3: TGTGCCTGGAGTGTACCCAGGGCTGGAAACACCATATATTTT. It specifies CAWSVPRAGNTIYF. Filled out from reference TRBV30 and TRBJ1-3, the complete variable domain reads SQTIHQWPATLVQPVGSPLSLECTVEGTSNPNLYWYRQAAGRGLQLLFYSVGIGQISSEVPQNLSASRPQDRQFILSSKKLLLSDSGFYLCAWSVPRAGNTIYFGEGSWLTVV.

The chain recombines TRBV2 with TRBJ2-1; D remains ambiguous. Looked up from germline, CDR1 is SNHLY and CDR2 is FYNNEI. The V gene lost 7 bases and the J gene lost 0 bases, with 4 bases spanning the gap. The CDR3 spans 12 residues. CDR3 sequence: CASTSSYNEQFF. CDR3 bases: TGTGCCAGCACCTCCTCCTACAATGAGCAGTTCTTC.

As DNA, the CDR3 is TGTGCCGCAAGTCCCCAGTCCACAGATACGCAGTATTTT. Translation gives CAASPQSTDTQYF. The chain joins TRBV25-1 to TRBJ2-3; D is undetermined. The CDR3 length is 13 residues. CDR1 is MGHDK, CDR2 SYGVNS, per germline. V was clipped by 11 bases and J by 2 bases, with 14 bases between them. Filled out from reference TRBV25-1 and TRBJ2-3, the complete variable domain reads EADIYQTPRYLVIGTGKKITLECSQTMGHDKMYWYQQDPGMELHLIHYSYGVNSTEKGDLSSESTVSRIRTEHFPLTLESARPSHTSQYLCAASPQSTDTQYFGPGTRLTVL.

The V and J genes are TRBV30 and TRBJ1-4, with D possibly TRBD1 on 6 matching bases. V shed 4 bases and J shed 4 bases, with 10 bases lying between them. The CDR3 runs 13 residues. Germline CDR1 is GTSNPN and CDR2 is SVGIG (reference sequence). CDR3: CAWKGVGNEKLFF. Here the CDR3 DNA reads TGTGCCTGGAAGGGGGTTGGTAATGAAAAACTGTTTTTT.

The chain has TRBV10-3 and TRBJ2-5, with TRBD2 matching 11 bases. The V gene end was trimmed by 7 bases and the J gene end by 3 bases; junction bases not matched to a gene: 1. The CDR3 runs 13 residues. In germline, CDR1 is ENHRY, CDR2 SYGVKD. In DNA, the CDR3 is TGTGCCATCAAGACTAGCGGGAAAGAGACCCAGTACTTC. This translates into CAIKTSGKETQYF.

The chain employs TRBV11-2 and TRBJ2-3; TRBD2 matches at 7 bases. V shed 7 bases, J shed 5 bases, and the junction held 9 bases outside the gene matches. The CDR3 runs 14 residues. Germline V gene sequence: CDR1 SGHAT, CDR2 FQNNGV. CDR3: CASIVAGLRDTQYF. CDR3 sequence (DNA): TGTGCCAGCATTGTAGCGGGTTTACGAGATACGCAGTATTTT.

The chain carries TRBV18 and TRBJ2-5; TRBD1 matches at 8 bases. The CDR3 length is 15 residues. V lost 1 base and J lost 2; bases outside the gene matches: 3. Germline V gene data show CDR1 as KGHSH and CDR2 as LQKENI. CDR3: CASSPRTGPQETQYF. CDR3 bases: TGTGCCAGCTCACCACGGACAGGGCCACAAGAGACCCAGTACTTC.

V is TRBV7-3 and J is TRBJ2-1, with 9 bases that match TRBD2. This CDR3 is 12 amino acids long. Trimming cost V 4 bases and J 9 bases; bases outside gene matches: 1. Germline assignment: CDR1 SGHTA and CDR2 FQGTGA. The CDR3 nucleotides are TGTGCCAGCAGCTCGACTAGCGGTGAGCAGTTCTTC. Translation: CASSSTSGEQFF.

The chain employs TRBV27 and TRBJ2-5; 8 bases fit TRBD1. In germline, CDR1 is MNHEY, CDR2 SMNVEV (reference sequence). This CDR3 is built from 16 residues. V shed 5 bases and J 5 bases; nucleotides not matched to a gene: 13. The chain's CDR3 is CASSLYPGTGRETQYF. The CDR3 nucleotides are TGTGCCAGCAGTCTCTACCCAGGGACAGGACGGGAGACCCAGTACTTC.

The chain joins TRBV19 to TRBJ2-3; TRBD1 matches at 9 bases. Germline loops: CDR1 LNHDA, CDR2 SQIVND (reference sequence). J was trimmed by 6 bases and V by 5 bases; bases with no gene match: 9. The CDR3 length is 15 residues. CDR3 protein: CASSPAGTGLDTQYF. CDR3 DNA: TGTGCCAGTAGTCCCGCGGGGACAGGGCTCGATACGCAGTATTTT.

The V call is TRBV19, the J call TRBJ1-5; 8 nucleotides align to TRBD1. This CDR3 contains 15 residues. Germline CDR1 reads LNHDA; CDR2 reads SQIVND (reference sequence). The trim removed 5 bases at V and 2 bases at J, leaving 5 bases unmatched. The CDR3 DNA is TGTGCCAGTAGTTCACAGGGGGGGGGCAATCAGCCCCAGCATTTT. Its translation: CASSSQGGGNQPQHF. Full variable domain (rest looked up from reference TRBV19 and TRBJ1-5): DGGITQSPKYLFRKEGQNVTLSCEQNLNHDAMYWYRQDPGQGLRLIYYSQIVNDFQKGDIAEGYSVSREKKESFPLTVTSAQKNPTAFYLCASSSQGGGNQPQHFGDGTRLSIL.